Listed below are T cell receptor beta chains from one sample, sequenced in a study of identical twins. TCRdb redid the calling of the 5' RACE reads with MiXCR, one entry per CDR3 protein. The sample shows roughly 250,000 distinct CDR3 sequences, about 14% of them seen only once. The sample taken for sequencing was memory (CD45RO+) T cells sorted from blood. Source of these receptors: a young woman in good health. CDR3s include the opening cysteine and the closing phenylalanine or tryptophan. A D gene is named only where the DNA matches it firmly. Clone sizes are given selectively: once, few, many, or a class where the clone is expanded.

V gene	J gene	clone size	D gene	CDR3 DNA	CDR3 protein
TRBV7-9	TRBJ2-6	.	.	TGTGCCAGCAGCTTAGGCACCTCTGGGGCCAACGTCCTGACTTTC	CASSLGTSGANVLTF
TRBV5-6	TRBJ1-2	.	.	TGTGCCAGCGGCCAGGCAATTTTACCCGGCTACACCTTC	CASGQAILPGYTF
TRBV11-2	TRBJ2-1	many	TRBD2	TGTGCCAGCAGCTTGACTAGCGGATCCTACAATGAGCAGTTCTTC	CASSLTSGSYNEQFF
TRBV18	TRBJ2-5	many	.	TGTGCCAGCCGGGTGGGCGCAGGAGAGACCCAGTACTTC	CASRVGAGETQYF
TRBV12-3/TRBV12-4	TRBJ1-6	many	.	TGTGCCAGCAGTCCCGGGGACGGAAAGAATTCACCCCTCCACTTT	CASSPGDGKNSPLHF
TRBV20-1	TRBJ1-3	.	.	TGCAGTGCTAGAGATCAGGTTGCGGGAAACACCATATATTTT	CSARDQVAGNTIYF
TRBV10-3	TRBJ1-2	few	TRBD1	TGTGCCATCAAAGGTCAGGGGGCGACCCTTGGCTACACCTTC	CAIKGQGATLGYTF
TRBV3-1	TRBJ2-3	.	TRBD2	TGTGCCAGCAGCCAACTACTAGCGGGCCAGGATACGCAGTATTTT	CASSQLLAGQDTQYF
TRBV7-8	TRBJ2-2	few	TRBD1	TGTGCCAGCAGAGGACAGGCGTGGACCGGGGAGCTGTTTTTT	CASRGQAWTGELFF
TRBV2	TRBJ2-1	.	TRBD2	TGTACCTGCAGTTTGTGGGCCCAGCGGGAGAATCTCGGTGAGCAGTTCTTC	CTCSLWAQRENLGEQFF
TRBV7-7	TRBJ2-1	.	.	TGTGCTAGCAGCTATGAGGTAGTGGACTACAATGAGCAGTTCTTC	CASSYEVVDYNEQFF
TRBV5-5	TRBJ2-5	.	.	TGTGCCAGCAGCTTGGACGGGCTGACCCAGTACTTC	CASSLDGLTQYF
TRBV27	TRBJ2-2	.	.	TGTGCCAGCAGTTTATCTTCCGGGGTTAACACCGGGGAGCTGTTTTTT	CASSLSSGVNTGELFF
TRBV30	TRBJ2-6	.	.	TGTGCCTGGAACAGGCGGGGATTTGGGGCCAACGTCCTGACTTTC	CAWNRRGFGANVLTF
TRBV7-9	TRBJ2-1	many	.	TGTGCCAGCAGCTTCTCCGGGGGAAGCTCCTACAATGAGCAGTTCTTC	CASSFSGGSSYNEQFF
TRBV9	TRBJ1-1	few	.	TGTGCCAGCAGCCCAAGGTGGGGCTTGAACACTGAAGCTTTCTTT	CASSPRWGLNTEAFF
TRBV10-1	TRBJ2-1	few	TRBD1	TGCGCCAGCAGTGGAAGGACAGGGATCTACAATGAGCAGTTCTTC	CASSGRTGIYNEQFF
TRBV29-1	TRBJ2-1	few	.	TGCAGCTCGGACTACCACAATGAGCAGTTCTTC	CSSDYHNEQFF
TRBV6-2/TRBV6-3	TRBJ2-1	many	.	TGTGCCAGCAGGAACCCTTCAAATGAGCAGTTCTTC	CASRNPSNEQFF
TRBV5-1	TRBJ1-1	.	.	TGCGCCAGCAGCTGGGGGACACCCGGGCTCTCTGAAGCTTTCTTT	CASSWGTPGLSEAFF
TRBV5-8	TRBJ2-5	few	.	TGTGCCAGCAGGGATCGCGGGCCGCGGACCCAGTACTTC	CASRDRGPRTQYF
TRBV12-3/TRBV12-4	TRBJ1-5	few	.	TGTGCCAGCAGTTTAGGGCACGATCAGCCCCAGCATTTT	CASSLGHDQPQHF
TRBV5-4	TRBJ2-1	.	.	TGTGCCAGCAGCGTGCAGCAGTCCTCGAATGAGCAGTTCTTC	CASSVQQSSNEQFF
TRBV2	TRBJ2-3	.	.	TGTGCCAGCAAGGGCAGGGGAGATACGCAGTATTTT	CASKGRGDTQYF
TRBV2	TRBJ1-3	.	.	TGTGCCAGCACCGGACCCGGAAACACCATATATTTT	CASTGPGNTIYF
TRBV20-1	TRBJ1-1	few	.	TGCAGTGCTAGAACGTTCGGGAACACTGAAGCTTTCTTT	CSARTFGNTEAFF
TRBV9	TRBJ2-1	few	TRBD2	TGTGCCAGCAGCGTAGGACTAGCGGTAAACAATGAGCAGTTCTTC	CASSVGLAVNNEQFF
TRBV19	TRBJ1-1	.	.	TGTGCCAGTAGTGGGGTGAACACTGAAGCTTTCTTT	CASSGVNTEAFF
TRBV30	TRBJ2-4	few	.	TGTGCCTGGGAGGGTCCGGAACTAGCCAAAAACATTCAGTACTTC	CAWEGPELAKNIQYF
TRBV29-1	TRBJ2-3	.	.	TGCAGCGTCCTCCGGCTCGGCACAGATACGCAGTATTTT	CSVLRLGTDTQYF
TRBV2	TRBJ2-5	few	.	TGTGCTTACAGGGCGAGTCAAGAGACCCAGTACTTC	CAYRASQETQYF
TRBV29-1	TRBJ1-1	many	.	TGCAGCGTTCGGGTCAACACTGAAGCTTTCTTT	CSVRVNTEAFF
TRBV20-1	TRBJ2-7	many	.	TGCAGTGCCGCCGAGCTTAGCGTGTCCTACGAGCAGTACTTC	CSAAELSVSYEQYF
TRBV29-1	TRBJ1-1	many	.	TGCAGCGTTGATGGGGGCACTGAAGCTTTCTTT	CSVDGGTEAFF
TRBV7-3	TRBJ1-4	few	.	TGTGCCAGCAGCTTAATGGGGGGGACTAATGAAAAACTGTTTTTT	CASSLMGGTNEKLFF
TRBV9	TRBJ2-1	.	.	TGTGCCAGCAATCAAGGGGGCTCCTACAATGAGCAGTTCTTC	CASNQGGSYNEQFF
TRBV2	TRBJ2-1	few	TRBD2	TGTGCCAGGGGACTAGCGGGAGGGGTTGAGCAGTTCTTC	CARGLAGGVEQFF
TRBV7-9	TRBJ1-1	.	TRBD1	TGTGCCAGCAGCCGAGACGGGACAGGAGCTTTCTTT	CASSRDGTGAFF
TRBV7-9	TRBJ2-3	many	TRBD1	TGTGCCAGCAGCCCCACAGGGGCCTCAGATACGCAGTATTTT	CASSPTGASDTQYF
TRBV6-2/TRBV6-3	TRBJ2-6	.	TRBD2	TGTGCCAGCAGTCCTCGGACTAGCTCTACCGGGGCCAACGTCCTGACTTTC	CASSPRTSSTGANVLTF
TRBV20-1	TRBJ2-3	.	TRBD2	TGCAGTGCTAGCCAACTAGCGGGGAGCACAGATACGCAGTATTTT	CSASQLAGSTDTQYF
TRBV6-1	TRBJ2-5	many	TRBD2	TGTGCCAGCAGTGAAATAGCGGGGGCCCAAGAGACCCAGTACTTC	CASSEIAGAQETQYF
TRBV12-3/TRBV12-4	TRBJ2-1	.	TRBD1	TGTGCCAGCAGTTTATTACAGGGGGAGTACAATGAGCAGTTCTTC	CASSLLQGEYNEQFF
TRBV20-1	TRBJ1-2	many	.	TGCAGTGCCTGGGGATCCAAGGGCTATGGCTACACCTTC	CSAWGSKGYGYTF
TRBV5-6	TRBJ2-2	.	TRBD2	TGTGCCAGCAGCTCCATTCTAGCGGGGCACACCGGGGAGCTGTTTTTT	CASSSILAGHTGELFF
TRBV7-2	TRBJ1-2	.	.	TGTGCCAGCAGCTTGAGTATCGGAGGCTACACCTTC	CASSLSIGGYTF
TRBV27	TRBJ1-6	.	.	TGTGCCAGCAGTCCCGGTGGCGCAAGTAATTCACCCCTCCACTTT	CASSPGGASNSPLHF
TRBV20-1	TRBJ2-7	few	TRBD1	TGCAGTGCTAGAGCGACAGGGCCTTCGGACGAGCAGTACTTC	CSARATGPSDEQYF
TRBV7-3	TRBJ2-2	many	.	TGTGCCAGCAGCCGGTCCGCGACCGGGGAGCTGTTTTTT	CASSRSATGELFF
TRBV10-3	TRBJ2-5	few	TRBD1	TGTGCCACCAACCCAGACAGGGGACAAGAGACCCAGTACTTC	CATNPDRGQETQYF
TRBV27	TRBJ2-1	few	TRBD1	TGTGCCACATGGGACAGATACAATGAGCAGTTCTTC	CATWDRYNEQFF
TRBV5-1	TRBJ2-1	many	TRBD1	TGCGCCAGCAGCCTGGGACAGCACAATGAGCAGTTCTTC	CASSLGQHNEQFF
TRBV29-1	TRBJ1-1	.	TRBD1	TGCAGCGGGAGGGGGCTTGGGAACACTGAAGCTTTCTTT	CSGRGLGNTEAFF
TRBV4-3	TRBJ2-7	.	.	TGCGCCAGCAGCCAAGACCGCAGGACAGAGGGTTGGCAGCAGTACTTC	CASSQDRRTEGWQQYF
TRBV7-2	TRBJ2-1	.	.	TGTGCCAGCAGCTTAGCCCCCAGAGGAGCGGGCTACAATGAGCAGTTCTTC	CASSLAPRGAGYNEQFF